This is a list of T cell receptor beta chains from one sample in a study of cytomegalovirus exposure and HLA in healthy donors. Assay used: immunoSEQ multiplex PCR; TCRdb lists only in-frame clones, some missing. The sample holds about 180,000 clones, approximately 84% seen once. The material sequenced was PBMCs. Receptor source: a man aged 18 to 35 in good health and CMV-seronegative. The CDR3 runs from the conserved cysteine through the conserved F or W. A D gene is named only where the DNA matches it firmly. Clone size appears in some rows only: once, few, many, or a class for an expanded clone.

d_call j_call clone_size v_call cdr3_aa cdr3_nt
- TRBJ1-1 once TRBV7-8 CASSHRETDTEAFF TGTGCCAGCAGCCACCGTGAGACAGACACTGAAGCTTTCTTT
TRBD2 TRBJ2-1 - TRBV7-9 CASRGTSGYNEQFF TGTGCCAGCAGAGGGACTAGCGGGTACAATGAGCAGTTCTTC
- TRBJ1-6 - TRBV25-1 CASGGAPLHF TGTGCCAGCGGCGGGGCACCCCTCCACTTT
TRBD2 TRBJ2-7 - TRBV15 CATSREGLAGGHEQYF TGTGCCACCAGCAGAGAAGGACTAGCGGGAGGCCACGAGCAGTACTTC
TRBD2 TRBJ2-7 - TRBV5-6 CASSPGLAGFYEQYF TGTGCCAGCAGCCCGGGACTAGCGGGTTTCTACGAGCAGTACTTC
TRBD1 TRBJ1-1 - TRBV11-1 CASRQGGTEAFF TGTGCCAGCAGACAGGGGGGCACTGAAGCTTTCTTT
- TRBJ2-2 - TRBV27 CASRTGGSYTGELFF TGTGCCAGCAGGACTGGGGGGTCCTACACCGGGGAGCTGTTTTTT
- TRBJ2-2 - TRBV5-1 CASSPLGDLSNGELFF TGCGCCAGCAGCCCCCTCGGGGACTTGAGTAACGGGGAGCTGTTTTTT
- TRBJ2-2 - TRBV4-2 CASSQDTGNTGELFF TGTGCCAGCAGCCAAGACACGGGGAACACCGGGGAGCTGTTTTTT
- TRBJ1-1 few TRBV27 CASSWTAGYEAFF TGTGCCAGCAGTTGGACAGCGGGATATGAAGCTTTCTTT
- TRBJ2-4 once TRBV11-2 CASSFRGNIQYF TGTGCCAGCAGTTTCAGGGGAAACATTCAGTACTTC
- TRBJ2-7 once TRBV6-5 CASSYGGGSYEQYF TGTGCCAGCAGTTACGGGGGAGGATCCTACGAGCAGTACTTC
- TRBJ2-7 - TRBV7-9 CASSLGGGFVYEQYF TGTGCCAGCAGCTTAGGAGGAGGGTTCGTCTACGAGCAGTACTTC
TRBD2 TRBJ2-1 - TRBV9 CASSGTGTSGGYEQFF TGTGCCAGCAGCGGTACCGGGACTAGCGGGGGTTATGAGCAGTTCTTC
- TRBJ1-1 few TRBV6-5 CASSLTGLEAFF TGTGCCAGCAGCCTAACAGGTCTCGAAGCTTTCTTT
- TRBJ2-1 once TRBV4-3 CASSQVRAGIDNEQFF TGCGCCAGCAGCCAAGTCCGTGCGGGAATCGACAATGAGCAGTTCTTC
- TRBJ1-1 few TRBV7-9 CASSLTGLGTEAFF TGTGCCAGCAGCTTGACCGGGTTGGGCACTGAAGCTTTCTTT
- TRBJ1-1 - TRBV19 CASSRTGNTEAFF TGTGCCAGTAGTAGGACTGGGAACACTGAAGCTTTCTTT